The 8 T cell receptor beta chains below were found in one sample sequenced in a study of OX40 agonist ivuxolimab in advanced cancers. The assay was immunoSEQ multiplex PCR, and TCRdb's table has in-frame clones only and misses some. The table has about 70,000 clones, roughly 88% seen once. The sample in question was CD4+ or CD8+ T cells sorted from blood, obtained in a trial of the OX40 agonist ivuxolimab. These receptors all come from an adult with an advanced solid tumor such as melanoma, head and neck, liver or kidney cancer.

The chain combines TRBV9 with TRBJ1-4; possible D gene TRBD1, 5 bases. This CDR3 has 15 residues. CDR1 is SGDLS and CDR2 is YYNGEE in the germline V gene. Trimming left V 3 bases short and J 6 bases short, with 15 bases between. The CDR3 reads CASSAWGTGDEKLFF. DNA for the CDR3: TGTGCCAGCAGCGCCTGGGGGACTGGGGATGAAAAACTGTTTTTT.

The rearrangement uses TRBV7-2 and TRBJ2-2; the D is unclear. Germline CDR1 is SGHTA and CDR2 is FQGNSA. CDR3 length: 14 amino acids. Trimming took off 6 bases at V and 0 bases at J, with 8 bases between the two ends. The chain's CDR3 is CASRSYTNTGELFF. CDR3 sequence (DNA): TGTGCCAGCAGATCCTATACGAACACCGGGGAGCTGTTTTTT. Drawing the rest from reference TRBV7-2 and TRBJ2-2, the complete variable domain is GAGVSQSPSNKVTEKGKDVELRCDPISGHTALYWYRQSLGQGLEFLIYFQGNSAPDKSGLPSDRFSAERTGGSVSTLTIQRTQQEDSAVYLCASRSYTNTGELFFGEGSRLTVL.

This clone was seen a handful of times. The chain uses TRBV5-6 and TRBJ2-7; D is perhaps TRBD1 (6 bases). The CDR3 length is 13 residues. The V and J ends lost 3 bases and 5 bases respectively, with 12 bases between them. The germline V gene has CDR1 SGHDT and CDR2 YYEEEE. CDR3 protein: CASSSTWTDEQYF. In DNA, the CDR3 is TGTGCCAGCAGCTCTACTTGGACAGACGAGCAGTACTTC.

This rearrangement joins TRBV19 to TRBJ1-5; TRBD1 aligns across 9 bases. With 6 bases clipped from V and 6 bases from J, the junction kept 18 bases outside the gene matches. Germline V gene lookup returns CDR1 LNHDA and CDR2 SQIVND (reference sequence). The CDR3 extends over 18 amino acids. CDR3 DNA sequence: TGTGCCAGTAGCCCATCTATTATTACAGGGGGCCGCGGTCAGCCCCAGCATTTT. This gives the protein CASSPSIITGGRGQPQHF.

This rearrangement joins TRBV2 to TRBJ2-1, with a possible D match to TRBD2 (6 bases). Germline-derived CDR1 and CDR2 are SNHLY and FYNNEI. V was cut by 6 bases and J by 7 bases, with 13 bases left in between. The CDR3 runs to 13 residues. The CDR3 spells CASRGEVWNEQFF. The CDR3 DNA is TGTGCCAGCAGGGGGGAGGTCTGGAATGAGCAGTTCTTC.

The chain recombines TRBV28 with TRBJ2-7, with D possibly being TRBD1 or TRBD2 (5 bases each). The CDR3 has 14 residues. Germline CDR1 MDHEN, CDR2 SYDVKM. The V end was cut by 5 bases, the J end by 2 bases, with 13 bases between. The CDR3 protein is CASSGGRNTYEQYF. CDR3 DNA: TGTGCCAGCAGTGGGGGACGGAATACCTACGAGCAGTACTTC.

This chain uses TRBV5-6 with TRBJ1-1; D is perhaps TRBD1 (6 bases). V lost 6 bases, J lost 2 bases, and 14 bases lay in between. The CDR3 extends over 14 amino acids. From germline, CDR1 is SGHDT and CDR2 YYEEEE. CDR3: CASTPGTLNTEAFF. The DNA of the CDR3 is TGTGCCAGCACCCCGGGGACACTTAACACTGAAGCTTTCTTT.

The chain couples TRBV6-1 to TRBJ2-7, with 7 positions matching TRBD1. From germline, CDR1 is MNHNS and CDR2 SASEGT. J gave up 2 bases and V 4 bases, and 5 bases lay outside the gene matches. The CDR3 runs to 14 residues. This CDR3 is CASSVDRSPYEQYF. CDR3 nucleotide sequence: TGTGCCAGCAGTGTGGACAGGTCACCCTACGAGCAGTACTTC.